In its sample, the clone carrying this T cell receptor (beta chain) was seen a few times. The CDR3 consists of 18 residues. The germline CDR1 and CDR2 sequences are SGHVS and FQNEAQ. V shed 1 base and J shed 0 bases, with 13 bases lying between them. TCRdb redid the calling of the RT-PCR reads with MiXCR, one entry per CDR3 protein. The table has about 700,000 distinct CDR3 sequences, approximately 15% seen once. The genes are TRBV7-8 and TRBJ2-6; D is unresolved. This clonotype was obtained from a female donor in good health, serving as a healthy control. Source material: memory CD4+ T cells from blood. This CDR3 reads CASSLEAGYLSGANVLTF. DNA of the CDR3: TGTGCCAGCAGCTTAGAGGCAGGTTACCTCTCTGGGGCCAACGTCCTGACTTTC.